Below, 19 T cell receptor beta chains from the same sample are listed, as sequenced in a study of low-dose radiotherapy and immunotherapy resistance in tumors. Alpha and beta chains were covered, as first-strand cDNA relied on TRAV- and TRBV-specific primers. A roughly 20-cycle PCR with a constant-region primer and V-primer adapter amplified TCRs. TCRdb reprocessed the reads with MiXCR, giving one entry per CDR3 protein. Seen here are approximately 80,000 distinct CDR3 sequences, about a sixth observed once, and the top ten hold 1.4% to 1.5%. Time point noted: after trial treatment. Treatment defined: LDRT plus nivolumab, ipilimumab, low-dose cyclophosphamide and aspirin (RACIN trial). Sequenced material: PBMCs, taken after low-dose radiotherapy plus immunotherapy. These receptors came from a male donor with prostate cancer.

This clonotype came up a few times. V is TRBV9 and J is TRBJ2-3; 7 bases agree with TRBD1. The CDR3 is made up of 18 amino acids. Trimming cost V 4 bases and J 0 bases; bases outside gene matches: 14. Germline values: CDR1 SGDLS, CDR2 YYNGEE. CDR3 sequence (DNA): TGTGCCAGCAGCCTCACCGGGACAGTAGTCCGTAGCACAGATACGCAGTATTTT. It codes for CASSLTGTVVRSTDTQYF. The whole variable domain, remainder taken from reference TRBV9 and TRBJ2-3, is DSGVTQTPKHLITATGQRVTLRCSPRSGDLSVYWYQQSLDQGLQFLIQYYNGEERAKGNILERFSAQQFPDLHSELNLSSLELGDSALYFCASSLTGTVVRSTDTQYFGPGTRLTVL.

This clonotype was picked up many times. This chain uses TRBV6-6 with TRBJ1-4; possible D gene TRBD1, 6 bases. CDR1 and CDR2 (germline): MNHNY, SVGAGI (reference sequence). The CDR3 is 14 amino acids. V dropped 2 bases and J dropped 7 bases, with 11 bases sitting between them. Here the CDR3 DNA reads TGTGCCAGCAGTTACGGGCAGGGGATTGAAAAACTGTTTTTT. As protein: CASSYGQGIEKLFF.

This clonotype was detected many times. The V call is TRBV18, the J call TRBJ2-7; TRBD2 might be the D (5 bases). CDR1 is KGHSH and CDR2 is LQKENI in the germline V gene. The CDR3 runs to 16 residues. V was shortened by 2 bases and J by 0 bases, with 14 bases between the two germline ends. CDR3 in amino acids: CASSPSPPGVSYEQYF. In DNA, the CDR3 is TGTGCCAGCTCACCATCCCCCCCCGGGGTCTCCTACGAGCAGTACTTC.

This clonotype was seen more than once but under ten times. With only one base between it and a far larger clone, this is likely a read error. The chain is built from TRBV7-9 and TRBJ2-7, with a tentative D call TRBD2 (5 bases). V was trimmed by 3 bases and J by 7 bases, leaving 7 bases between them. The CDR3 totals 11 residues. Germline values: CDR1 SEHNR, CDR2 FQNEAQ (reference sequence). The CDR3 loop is CASSFSVEQYF. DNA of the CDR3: TGTGCCAGCAGCTTTAGCGTTGAGCAGTACTTC.

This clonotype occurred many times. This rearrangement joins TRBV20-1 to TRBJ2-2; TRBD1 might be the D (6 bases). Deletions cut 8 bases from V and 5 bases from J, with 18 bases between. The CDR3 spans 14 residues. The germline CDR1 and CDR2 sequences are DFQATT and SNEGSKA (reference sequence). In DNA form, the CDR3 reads TGCAGTACCAAACAGGGAATTAGTACCGGGGAGCTGTTTTTT. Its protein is CSTKQGISTGELFF.

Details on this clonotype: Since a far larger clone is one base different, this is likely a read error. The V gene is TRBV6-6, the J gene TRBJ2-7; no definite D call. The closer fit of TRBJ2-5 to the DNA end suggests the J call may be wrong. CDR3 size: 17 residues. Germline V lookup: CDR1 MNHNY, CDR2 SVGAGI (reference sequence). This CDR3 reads CASSYHASTNMEETQYF. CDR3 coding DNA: TGTGCCAGCAGTTACCATGCTAGTACGAATATGGAAGAGACCCAGTACTTC.

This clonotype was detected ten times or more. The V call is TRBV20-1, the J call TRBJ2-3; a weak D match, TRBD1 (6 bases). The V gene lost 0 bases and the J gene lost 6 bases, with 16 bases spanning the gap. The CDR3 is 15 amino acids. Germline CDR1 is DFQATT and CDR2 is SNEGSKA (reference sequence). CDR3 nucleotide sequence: TGCAGTGCTAGAGATGGGACACAACTGGGGGATACGCAGTATTTT. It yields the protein CSARDGTQLGDTQYF.

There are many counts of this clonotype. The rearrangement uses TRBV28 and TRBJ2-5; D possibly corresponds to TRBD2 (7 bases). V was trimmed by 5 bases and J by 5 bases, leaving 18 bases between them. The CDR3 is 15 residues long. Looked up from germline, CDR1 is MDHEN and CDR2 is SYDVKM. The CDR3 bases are TGTGCCAGCAGTCCCGGGGGGCAGGGCGGGGAGACCCAGTACTTC. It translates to CASSPGGQGGETQYF.

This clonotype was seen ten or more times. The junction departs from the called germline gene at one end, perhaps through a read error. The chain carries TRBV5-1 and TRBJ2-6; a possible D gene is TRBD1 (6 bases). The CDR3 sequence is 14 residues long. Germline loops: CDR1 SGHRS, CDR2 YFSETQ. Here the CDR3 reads CASSLGEGVNVLTF. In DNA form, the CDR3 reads TGCGCCAGCAGCTTGGGAGAGGGGGTCAACGTCCTGACTTTC.

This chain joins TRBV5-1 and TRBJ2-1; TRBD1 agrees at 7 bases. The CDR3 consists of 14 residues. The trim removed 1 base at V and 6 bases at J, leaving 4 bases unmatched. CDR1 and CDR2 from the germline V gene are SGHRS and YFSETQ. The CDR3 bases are TGCGCCAGCAGCTTGACAGGGGAAAGCAATGAGCAGTTCTTC. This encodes CASSLTGESNEQFF.

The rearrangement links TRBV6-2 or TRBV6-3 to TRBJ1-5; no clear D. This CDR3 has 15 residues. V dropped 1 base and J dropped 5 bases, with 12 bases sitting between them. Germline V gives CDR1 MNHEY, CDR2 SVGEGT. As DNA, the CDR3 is TGTGCCAGCAGTTACTTTCCTTGGGCTGATCAGCCCCAGCATTTT. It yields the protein CASSYFPWADQPQHF.

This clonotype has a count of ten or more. The DNA for the CDR3 is TGTGCCAGTAGTTCCCTCCCCGGGACAGCCTACGAGCAGTACTTC. Its protein is CASSSLPGTAYEQYF. The chain joins TRBV19 to TRBJ2-7, with 7 bases identical to TRBD1. CDR3 length: 15 residues. CDR1 is LNHDA and CDR2 is SQIVND in the germline V gene (reference sequence). V trimming: 5 bases; J trimming: 2 bases; junction bases outside the gene matches: 9.

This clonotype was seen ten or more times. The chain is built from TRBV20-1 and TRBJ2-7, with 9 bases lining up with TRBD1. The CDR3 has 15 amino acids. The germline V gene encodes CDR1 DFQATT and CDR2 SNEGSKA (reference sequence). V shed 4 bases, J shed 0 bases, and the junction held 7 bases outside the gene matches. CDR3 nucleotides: TGCAGTGCTACCCTGGGGACAGGGACCTCCTACGAGCAGTACTTC. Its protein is CSATLGTGTSYEQYF.

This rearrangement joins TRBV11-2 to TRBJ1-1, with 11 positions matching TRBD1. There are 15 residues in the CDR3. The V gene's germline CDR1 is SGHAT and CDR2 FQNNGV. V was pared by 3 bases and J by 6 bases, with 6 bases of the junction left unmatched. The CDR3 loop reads CASSFPPGQGAEAFF. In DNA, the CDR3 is TGTGCCAGCAGCTTTCCGCCGGGACAGGGGGCTGAAGCTTTCTTT.

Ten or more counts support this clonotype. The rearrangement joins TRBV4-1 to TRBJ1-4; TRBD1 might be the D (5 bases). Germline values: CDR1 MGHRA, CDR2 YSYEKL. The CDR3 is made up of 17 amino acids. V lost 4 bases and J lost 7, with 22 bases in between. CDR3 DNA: TGCGCCAGCAGCCGCTTAGTGCTTCTCCAGCAGGGTGAAAAACTGTTTTTT. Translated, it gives CASSRLVLLQQGEKLFF.

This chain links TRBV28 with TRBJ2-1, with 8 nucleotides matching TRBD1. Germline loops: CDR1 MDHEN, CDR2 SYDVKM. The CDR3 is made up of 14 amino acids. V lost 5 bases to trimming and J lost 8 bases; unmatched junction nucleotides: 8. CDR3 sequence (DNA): TGTGCCAGCAGTACCGGACAGGGCACGGATGAGCAGTTCTTC. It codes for CASSTGQGTDEQFF.

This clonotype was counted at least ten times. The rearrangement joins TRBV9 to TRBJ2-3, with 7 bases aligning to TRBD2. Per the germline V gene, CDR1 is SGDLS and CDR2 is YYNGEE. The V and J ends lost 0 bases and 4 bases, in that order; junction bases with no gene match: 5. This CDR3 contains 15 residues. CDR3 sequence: CASSVEGLTSDTQYF. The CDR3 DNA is TGTGCCAGCAGCGTAGAGGGACTAACCTCAGATACGCAGTATTTT.

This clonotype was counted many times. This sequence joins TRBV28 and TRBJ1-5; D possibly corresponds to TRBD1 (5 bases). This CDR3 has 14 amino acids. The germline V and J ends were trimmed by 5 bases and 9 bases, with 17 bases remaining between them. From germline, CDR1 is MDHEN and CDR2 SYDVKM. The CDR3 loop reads CASSREKGYSPQHF. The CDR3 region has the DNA TGTGCCAGCAGTCGTGAGAAGGGGTACTCGCCCCAGCATTTT.

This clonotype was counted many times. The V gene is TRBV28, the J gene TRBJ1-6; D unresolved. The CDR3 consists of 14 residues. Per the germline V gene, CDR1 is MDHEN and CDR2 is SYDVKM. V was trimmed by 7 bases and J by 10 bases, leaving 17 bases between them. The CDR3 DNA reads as TGTGCCAGCACCTTACCTAAGGGTCACTCACCCCTCCACTTT. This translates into CASTLPKGHSPLHF. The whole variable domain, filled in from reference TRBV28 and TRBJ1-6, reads DVKVTQSSRYLVKRTGEKVFLECVQDMDHENMFWYRQDPGLGLRLIYFSYDVKMKEKGDIPEGYSVSREKKERFSLILESASTNQTSMYLCASTLPKGHSPLHFGNGTRLTVT.